This T cell receptor (beta chain) was retrieved from a study of cytomegalovirus exposure and HLA in healthy donors. The PCR made use of 60 Vbeta and 13 Jbeta primers. Per the original methods: The count from a later analysis was tens of millions of unique TCR beta chains, about 10 million of them shared. Some clones are missing from TCRdb's copy, which holds only in-frame ones; the method was immunoSEQ multiplex PCR. That table is the source of V, J and clone size, and D and trimming were worked out from the DNA. The sample holds 78,000 or so clones, 62% seen once. There were likely unrecorded immune exposures, though donors were nominally healthy when sampled. This TCR was recovered from a male donor in good health and CMV-seropositive. Input material: PBMCs.

The CDR3 here is CASSDREEKLFF. The CDR3 DNA is TGTGCCAGCAGTGATAGGGAGGAAAAACTGTTTTTT. The chain joins TRBV2 to TRBJ1-4; D remains unclear. V lost 3 bases, J lost 8 bases, and 7 bases lay in between. The germline V gene has CDR1 SNHLY and CDR2 FYNNEI. The CDR3 has 12 amino acids.